Presented here are 30 T cell receptor beta chains from one specimen sequenced in a study of regulatory T cells in long-lasting Graves disease. This sample's time point: persistent/refractory GD, antithyroid drugs over 5 years with positive TRAb. Isolated PBMC RNA provided the starting material for the TCR library. The authors built TCR beta libraries using iRepertoire HTBI primers and Arm-PCR of CDR3 regions. TCRdb recomputed calls from the multiplex PCR reads with MiXCR, one row per CDR3 protein. The sample shows over 450,000 distinct CDR3 sequences, 20% to 25% of them seen only once. Material: peripheral blood mononuclear cells (PBMCs), obtained when the disease was refractory, from a patient treated with antithyroid drugs. The receptors derive from a female donor with Graves disease.

This clonotype was seen repeatedly, ten times or more. This chain links TRBV6-1 with TRBJ2-7; 8 nucleotides agree with TRBD1. Trimming took 7 bases from V and 3 from J; bases not matched to a gene: 5. CDR3 length: 13 amino acids. Germline loops: CDR1 MNHNS, CDR2 SASEGT. Here the CDR3 reads CASTITGGYEQYF. DNA of the CDR3: TGTGCCAGCACTATTACAGGGGGCTACGAGCAGTACTTC.

This clonotype was seen just once. V and J are TRBV5-1 and TRBJ1-2, with a possible D match to TRBD1 (5 bases). This CDR3 is 15 amino acids long. CDR1 and CDR2 (germline): SGHRS, YFSETQ. Trimming stripped 1 base from V and 6 bases from J, with 16 bases between. CDR3 DNA sequence: TGCGCCAGCAGCTTGCCTGGAGGGGCCCGGGATGGCTACACCTTC. This encodes CASSLPGGARDGYTF.

This clonotype came up many times. The DNA for the CDR3 is TGTGCCAGCAGCTTATCCCCTATGCCTGCGGTATACGAGCAGTACTTC. Its translation is CASSLSPMPAVYEQYF. This sequence joins TRBV7-2 and TRBJ2-7; D not certain. The CDR3 consists of 16 residues. Germline V gene data show CDR1 as SGHTA and CDR2 as FQGNSA. V was trimmed by 2 bases and J by 4 bases, leaving 18 bases between them.

This clonotype was counted ten times or more. The chain joins TRBV3-1 to TRBJ1-2; D call uncertain. V lost 0 bases and J 6 bases, leaving 17 bases between the germline ends. CDR1 and CDR2 (germline): LGHDT, YNNKEL (reference sequence). The CDR3 runs 16 residues. CDR3 coding DNA: TGTGCCAGCAGCCAAGATTCGCCGCCACCCGGCGATGGCTACACCTTC. Translation gives CASSQDSPPPGDGYTF. Filled out from reference TRBV3-1 and TRBJ1-2, the complete variable domain reads DTAVSQTPKYLVTQMGNDKSIKCEQNLGHDTMYWYKQDSKKFLKIMFSYNNKELIINETVPNRFSPKSPDKAHLNLHINSLELGDSAVYFCASSQDSPPPGDGYTFGSGTRLTVV.

This clonotype occurred many times. An end of the junction differs from the germline gene, which may be a read error. This rearrangement joins TRBV5-1 to TRBJ1-5; 9 nucleotides line up with TRBD1. The length of the CDR3 is 14 residues. Germline V lookup: CDR1 SGHRS, CDR2 YFSETQ. The DNA of the CDR3 is TGTGCCAGCAGCCGGGGACAGGGTAATCAGCCCCAGCATTTT. It codes for CASSRGQGNQPQHF.

This clonotype was picked up many times. CDR3 residues: CASARAGQETQYF. The CDR3 bases are TGTGCTAGTGCCCGAGCGGGTCAAGAGACCCAGTACTTC. The chain employs TRBV12-5 and TRBJ2-5, with D perhaps TRBD2 (6 bases). Germline CDR1 and CDR2: LGHNT and FRNRAP. The germline V and J ends were trimmed by 7 bases and 2 bases, with 11 bases remaining between them. This CDR3 spans 13 amino acids. The whole variable domain, filled in from reference TRBV12-5 and TRBJ2-5, reads DARVTQTPRHKVTEMGQEVTMRCQPILGHNTVFWYRQTMMQGLELLAYFRNRAPLDDSGMPKDRFSAEMPDATLATLKIQPSEPRDSAVYFCASARAGQETQYFGPGTRLLVL.

This clonotype was recorded at least ten times. J is TRBJ1-2 and V is TRBV7-9, with D possibly being TRBD1 (5 bases). CDR3 length equals 13 residues. The germline V gene encodes CDR1 SEHNR and CDR2 FQNEAQ (reference sequence). V dropped 1 base and J dropped 6 bases, with 9 bases sitting between them. This chain's CDR3 is CASSLGQQDGYTF. Here the CDR3 DNA reads TGTGCCAGCAGCTTAGGGCAACAGGATGGCTACACCTTC. The variable domain in full, completed from reference TRBV7-9 and TRBJ1-2, reads DTGVSQNPRHKITKRGQNVTFRCDPISEHNRLYWYRQTLGQGPEFLTYFQNEAQLEKSRLLSDRFSAERPKGSFSTLEIQRTEQGDSAMYLCASSLGQQDGYTFGSGTRLTVV.

V usage is TRBV3-1 and J usage is TRBJ2-7; D is unclear. The CDR3 has 15 amino acids. V was pared by 1 base and J by 3 bases, with 13 bases between. CDR1 LGHDT and CDR2 YNNKEL come from the germline V gene (reference sequence). The DNA of the CDR3 is TGTGCCAGCAGCCAAGGTCTTTGGCCCGACTACGAGCAGTACTTC. As protein: CASSQGLWPDYEQYF.

At least ten counts were recorded for this clonotype. This CDR3 reads CASSFRDVGEKLFF. CDR3 DNA sequence: TGTGCCAGCAGCTTCCGGGACGTGGGAGAAAAACTGTTTTTT. V is TRBV7-9 and J is TRBJ1-4; D possibly corresponds to TRBD1 (5 bases). There are 14 residues in the CDR3. Germline values: CDR1 SEHNR, CDR2 FQNEAQ (reference sequence). V shed 3 bases and J shed 8 bases, with 13 bases lying between them.

The rearrangement joins TRBV7-8 to TRBJ2-2, with D perhaps matching TRBD2 (6 bases). Germline V gene sequence: CDR1 SGHVS, CDR2 FQNEAQ. This CDR3 has 17 residues. The V end was cut by 0 bases, the J end by 4 bases, with 15 bases between. CDR3 nucleotides: TGTGCCAGCAGCTTAGCGCGGAGGGCCTGGGGCACCGGGGAGCTGTTTTTT. Amino acids: CASSLARRAWGTGELFF.

CDR3 nucleotides: TGTGCCAGCAAAACGGGGGGGCCCACAGATACGCAGTATTTT. It codes for CASKTGGPTDTQYF. This chain links TRBV6-2 or TRBV6-3 with TRBJ2-3; 8 nucleotides line up with TRBD2. CDR1 MNHEY and CDR2 SVGEGT come from the germline V gene. The CDR3 extends over 14 amino acids. V shed 7 bases and J 2 bases; nucleotides not matched to a gene: 5.

This clonotype was seen many times. The chain recombines TRBV11-3 with TRBJ1-1, with TRBD1 matching 9 bases. CDR3 length: 15 residues. CDR1 is SGHNT, CDR2 YENEEA, per germline. The junction had 11 bases not matched to a gene; V was cut back by 7 bases and J by 5 bases. The CDR3 coding sequence is TGTGCCAGCACTTGGGGGACAGGGCCGAGGACTGAAGCTTTCTTT. This sequence encodes CASTWGTGPRTEAFF. Variable domain in full (rest from reference TRBV11-3 and TRBJ1-1): EAGVVQSPRYKIIEKKQPVAFWCNPISGHNTLYWYLQNLGQGPELLIRYENEEAVDDSQLPKDRFSAERLKGVDSTLKIQPAELGDSAVYLCASTWGTGPRTEAFFGQGTRLTVV.

The rearrangement links TRBV13 to TRBJ1-1, with D tentatively TRBD1 (5 bases). Germline values: CDR1 PRHDT, CDR2 FYEKMQ (reference sequence). CDR3 size: 15 residues. The V and J ends lost 5 bases and 6 bases respectively, with 19 bases between them. The CDR3 spells CASSLLWGVNSEAFF. In nucleotides, the CDR3 is TGTGCCAGCAGCCTCCTATGGGGGGTAAACTCTGAAGCTTTCTTT.

This clonotype appeared many times. The gene calls are TRBV12-3 or TRBV12-4 and TRBJ1-5; no definite D call. The CDR3 sequence is 13 residues long. V was pared by 5 bases and J by 8 bases, with 13 bases between. CDR3 DNA sequence: TGTGCCAGCAGTGACCAGGTCTCGGAGCCCCAGCATTTT. Encoded protein: CASSDQVSEPQHF.

This clonotype was seen a few times. This chain links TRBV7-2 with TRBJ2-4, with a tentative D call TRBD1 (6 bases). V was clipped by 6 bases and J by 1 base, with 16 bases between them. This CDR3 comprises 16 residues. CDR1 and CDR2 from the germline V gene are SGHTA and FQGNSA. This CDR3 is CASSTGPRGAKNIQYF. The CDR3 DNA is TGTGCCAGCAGTACAGGGCCAAGGGGGGCCAAAAACATTCAGTACTTC.

In its sample, this clonotype was seen many times. CDR3 nucleotide sequence: TGTGCCAGCAAAGGTTATGGCGGGGCGGAGACCCAGTACTTC. It specifies CASKGYGGAETQYF. V and J are TRBV2 and TRBJ2-5; D perhaps matches TRBD2 (6 bases). CDR3 length: 14 residues. Germline V gene lookup returns CDR1 SNHLY and CDR2 FYNNEI. V lost 7 bases and J lost 5, with 17 bases in between.

This clonotype was seen ten or more times. The CDR3 loop is CASKTGNQPQHF. Here the CDR3 DNA reads TGTGCCAGCAAGACAGGCAATCAGCCCCAGCATTTT. V gene TRBV10-3 combines with J gene TRBJ1-5; D possibly corresponds to TRBD1 (5 bases). CDR3 length equals 12 residues. Trimming removed 10 bases from V and 2 bases from J, with 9 bases in between. Germline V lookup: CDR1 ENHRY, CDR2 SYGVKD.

Comments on this clonotype: This may be a read error, as it is one base from a much larger clone. CDR3 sequence: CASRHTGGYQPRHF. As DNA, the CDR3 is TGTGCCAGCAGGCATACAGGGGGATATCAGCCCCGGCATTTT. The J gene is TRBJ1-5, the V gene TRBV12-3 or TRBV12-4; 8 positions match TRBD1. The CDR3 is 14 residues long.

This clonotype was seen a handful of times. The gene calls are TRBV3-1 and TRBJ2-7, with 8 bases matching TRBD2. Germline CDR1 LGHDT, CDR2 YNNKEL (reference sequence). The CDR3 runs to 14 residues. V lost 4 bases and J lost 3; bases outside the gene matches: 5. CDR3 DNA: TGTGCCAGCAGCCCCGGACTAGCCTTCTACGAGCAGTACTTC. Its translation is CASSPGLAFYEQYF.

This clonotype was observed at least ten times. The chain is built from TRBV5-1 and TRBJ1-2; D gene ambiguous. The CDR3 is 15 residues long. V gave up 4 bases and J gave up 0 bases, with 13 bases separating them. Germline lookup yields CDR1 SGHRS and CDR2 YFSETQ. The CDR3 coding sequence is TGCGCCAGCAGCCCTGACGGGGATGCTAACTATGGCTACACCTTC. This codes for CASSPDGDANYGYTF.

This clonotype came up many times. This sequence joins TRBV12-3 or TRBV12-4 and TRBJ1-4; D may be TRBD1 (5 bases). The ends were cut back, 6 bases at V and 0 bases at J, with 11 bases in the middle. This CDR3 spans 15 amino acids. DNA for the CDR3: TGTGCCAGCAGCCCAGACAGAGCAACTAATGAAAAACTGTTTTTT. Translated, it gives CASSPDRATNEKLFF.

V gene TRBV20-1 combines with J gene TRBJ1-2; D possibly corresponds to TRBD1 (5 bases). Germline values: CDR1 DFQATT, CDR2 SNEGSKA (reference sequence). CDR3 size: 15 residues. The V end was cut by 1 base, the J end by 0 bases, with 12 bases between. Here the CDR3 reads CSARGGTAANYGYTF. The CDR3, as DNA: TGCAGTGCTAGAGGGGGCACGGCTGCTAACTATGGCTACACCTTC.

This clonotype showed up just a few times. The V gene is TRBV20-1, the J gene TRBJ1-4; TRBD1 matches 9 bases. V lost 6 bases to trimming and J lost 7 bases; unmatched junction nucleotides: 9. Germline CDR1 and CDR2: DFQATT and SNEGSKA (reference sequence). The CDR3 totals 14 residues. The CDR3 nucleotides read TGCAGTGCAAGAACAGGGGGCGGAATTGAAAAACTGTTTTTT. It specifies CSARTGGGIEKLFF.

This clonotype was seen many times. The chain has TRBV28 and TRBJ1-2; TRBD1 might be the D (6 bases). This CDR3 has 13 residues. The germline CDR1 and CDR2 sequences are MDHEN and SYDVKM. V shed 5 bases and J shed 4 bases, with 11 bases lying between them. CDR3 sequence reads: CASSTGDIYGYTF. In DNA, the CDR3 is TGTGCCAGCAGTACTGGGGACATCTATGGCTACACCTTC.

This clonotype appeared a few times. The chain is built from TRBV20-1 and TRBJ2-1, with 7 bases that match TRBD2. CDR1 and CDR2 from the germline V gene are DFQATT and SNEGSKA (reference sequence). V trimming: 6 bases; J trimming: 4 bases; junction bases outside the gene matches: 3. CDR3 size: 12 residues. CDR3 bases: TGCAGTGCCCGGGACTATTACAATGAGCAGTTCTTC. Encoded protein: CSARDYYNEQFF.

The chain links TRBV6-1 to TRBJ2-5; D unclear. This CDR3 spans 15 amino acids. Trimming stripped 5 bases from V and 1 base from J, with 14 bases between. CDR1 and CDR2 (germline): MNHNS, SASEGT. The CDR3 DNA sequence: TGTGCCAGCAGTCACCCCCGGCAGCCCCAAGAGACCCAGTACTTC. Its translation: CASSHPRQPQETQYF.

The DNA of the CDR3 is TGCAGCGTCCATGGACAGGGGTATGGCTACACCTTC. Translated: CSVHGQGYGYTF. The chain couples TRBV29-1 to TRBJ1-2; 9 bases agree with TRBD1. V was clipped by 6 bases and J by 5 bases; unmatched bases: 4. Germline V gene data show CDR1 as SQVTM and CDR2 as ANQGSEA. This CDR3 is 12 amino acids long.

This rearrangement joins TRBV15 to TRBJ2-3; weak D call: TRBD2 (6 bases). The length of the CDR3 is 14 residues. The germline V and J ends were trimmed by 5 bases and 4 bases, with 13 bases remaining between them. Germline V CDR1 and CDR2: LNHNV, YYDKDF (reference sequence). CDR3 sequence (DNA): TGTGCCACCAGCGTTACCGGGGAGGCAGATACGCAGTATTTT. This translates into CATSVTGEADTQYF.

Ten or more counts support this clonotype. This rearrangement joins TRBV27 to TRBJ1-4; 9 bases map to TRBD1. The CDR3 extends over 15 amino acids. CDR1 and CDR2 (germline): MNHEY, SMNVEV (reference sequence). V was clipped by 6 bases and J by 9 bases; unmatched bases: 11. The chain's CDR3 is CASSSGGTGNQKLFF. For the CDR3, the DNA is TGTGCCAGCAGCTCTGGGGGGACAGGGAATCAAAAACTGTTTTTT. Variable domain in full (rest from reference TRBV27 and TRBJ1-4): EAQVTQNPRYLITVTGKKLTVTCSQNMNHEYMSWYRQDPGLGLRQIYYSMNVEVTDKGDVPEGYKVSRKEKRNFPLILESPSPNQTSLYFCASSSGGTGNQKLFFGSGTQLSVL.

This clonotype was seen at least ten times. The chain combines TRBV12-5 with TRBJ2-5; D is uncertain. The CDR3 extends over 17 amino acids. The V and J ends lost 3 bases and 5 bases respectively, with 22 bases between them. Germline V lookup: CDR1 LGHNT, CDR2 FRNRAP. The CDR3 DNA is TGTGCTAGTGGTTTTCCTCGTCGGACCAACCTTGGGGAGACCCAGTACTTC. Translation gives CASGFPRRTNLGETQYF. Combining the CDR3 with reference TRBV12-5 and TRBJ2-5 gives the whole variable domain DARVTQTPRHKVTEMGQEVTMRCQPILGHNTVFWYRQTMMQGLELLAYFRNRAPLDDSGMPKDRFSAEMPDATLATLKIQPSEPRDSAVYFCASGFPRRTNLGETQYFGPGTRLLVL.